This TCR beta chain was sequenced during a study of PD-L1 blockade in urothelial cancer. Across the study: Each patient had 0 to 3 earlier chemotherapy regimens. Blood underwent analysis 3 weeks (second dose) and 6 weeks after treatment began.

The table came from immunoSEQ multiplex PCR; TCRdb's copy has only in-frame clones and leaves some out. The repertoire has tens of thousands of clones, about 83% of them found once; the top ten carry approximately 2%. Specified time point: pretreatment peripheral blood. This clone was recorded once. V was trimmed by 5 bases and J by 0 bases, leaving 17 bases between them. From germline, CDR1 is KGHSH and CDR2 LQKENI. The CDR3 sequence is 16 residues long. This receptor was obtained from a man in his sixties with urothelial cancer. The source was PBMCs, collected around atezolizumab (anti-PD-L1) treatment. This sequence joins TRBV18 and TRBJ2-7, with no clear D. The CDR3 coding sequence is TGTGCCAGCTCAGGCTCAAGGAAACGGAGCTCCTACGAGCAGTACTTC. Translated, it gives CASSGSRKRSSYEQYF.